The clone carrying this TCR beta chain came up a few times. The germline V and J ends were trimmed by 4 bases and 0 bases, with 12 bases remaining between them. There are 16 residues in the CDR3. Germline V gives CDR1 MNHNS, CDR2 SASEGT. The data originate from a study of early T cells in non-severe SARS-CoV-2 infection. Individual cDNA molecules received unique molecular identifiers during library preparation. One entry per CDR3 protein, called by TCRdb with MiXCR from the 5' RACE reads. Altogether 75,000 or so distinct CDR3 sequences are present, over 9.5% being singletons, with the ten largest covering roughly 5.8%.

The sequences come from whole blood, collected at baseline. The clonotype originates from an adult who was a healthcare worker with PCR-confirmed SARS-CoV-2 infection or an uninfected control (not recorded which). The chain employs TRBV6-1 and TRBJ2-2; D call uncertain. The CDR3 region has the DNA TGTGCCAGCAGTGGCCACCGCGGAGCGAACACCGGGGAGCTGTTTTTT. Amino acids: CASSGHRGANTGELFF.